The present TCR beta chain was sequenced within a study of blood T cells in healthy people across ages. Study as a whole: Per two T cells, template switching captured roughly one barcoded beta molecule.

A sample-barcoded 5' primer and a J-beta primer mix were used in a second PCR of roughly 7 to 12 cycles. TCRdb re-called the 5' RACE reads through MiXCR, storing one row per CDR3 protein. This table has hundreds of thousands of distinct CDR3 sequences, 40% to 45% appearing once. The study's findings and limits: As age increased, TCR beta diversity per million T cells fell in a roughly linear fashion. Naive T cell percentage showed a strong correlation with TCR beta diversity. What prevented conclusive comparison of naive and antigen-experienced cells was that PBMCs were unsorted.

Germline V CDR1 and CDR2: SGHRS, YFSETQ. V dropped 4 bases and J dropped 4 bases, with 24 bases sitting between them. The CDR3 runs to 17 residues. In regard to this clonotype: Its antigen is not known.

The J gene is TRBJ2-7, the V gene TRBV5-1; possibly TRBD1 for D (6 bases). The sequenced sample consisted of blood. The TCR comes from a man older than 75 in good health. CDR3 loop: CASSPREGELVFYEQYF. CDR3 coding DNA: TGCGCCAGCAGCCCCCGTGAGGGGGAGTTGGTATTTTACGAGCAGTACTTC. Supplemented by reference TRBV5-1 and TRBJ2-7, the full variable domain reads KAGVTQTPRYLIKTRGQQVTLSCSPISGHRSVSWYQQTPGQGLQFLFEYFSETQRNKGNFPGRFSGRQFSNSRSEMNVSTLELGDSALYLCASSPREGELVFYEQYFGPGTRLTVT.